These 20 T cell receptor beta chains came from one sample sequenced in a study of cytomegalovirus exposure and HLA in healthy donors. The primer mix had 60 Vbeta and 13 Jbeta primers. Sequencing used immunoSEQ multiplex PCR; TCRdb keeps in-frame clones, though not all of them. The repertoire holds roughly 120,000 clones, with roughly 62% as singletons. The sequencing sample was made of PBMCs. The receptors were gathered from a man aged 25 to 40 in good health and CMV-seropositive.

This clone was observed a few times. The chain couples TRBV18 to TRBJ2-7; the D is unclear. Trimming removed 5 bases from V and 2 bases from J, with 13 bases in between. The length of the CDR3 is 14 residues. The germline V gene has CDR1 KGHSH and CDR2 LQKENI. In DNA, the CDR3 is TGTGCCAGCTCAGCGACTGCTGACGCCTACGAGCAGTACTTC. Translation gives CASSATADAYEQYF. Variable domain in full (rest from reference TRBV18 and TRBJ2-7): NAGVMQNPRHLVRRRGQEARLRCSPMKGHSHVYWYRQLPEEGLKFMVYLQKENIIDESGMPKERFSAEFPKEGPSILRIQQVVRGDSAAYFCASSATADAYEQYFGPGTRLTVT.

This clone was picked up a small number of times. The chain has TRBV11-2 and TRBJ1-1, with a possible D match to TRBD1 (6 bases). The CDR3 covers 14 residues. Trimming removed 6 bases from V and 1 base from J, with 12 bases in between. Germline CDR1 SGHAT, CDR2 FQNNGV. The CDR3 nucleotides are TGTGCCAGCAGACCAGGGGTGCAGAACACTGAAGCTTTCTTT. This codes for CASRPGVQNTEAFF.

This clone was seen more than once but under ten times. The junction departs from the called germline gene at one end, perhaps through a read error. The chain carries TRBV7-9 and TRBJ1-1; TRBD1 might be the D (6 bases). The germline CDR1 and CDR2 sequences are SEHNR and FQNEAQ (reference sequence). The CDR3 loop spans 16 amino acids. The DNA for the CDR3 is TGTTCCAGCAGCTTACTGGGGGCGCAAGGGTCCGTCGAAGCTTTCTTT. Translating gives CSSSLLGAQGSVEAFF.

The gene calls are TRBV10-3 and TRBJ2-7, with no clear D. Germline CDR1 ENHRY, CDR2 SYGVKD. V lost 5 bases and J 5 bases, leaving 7 bases between the germline ends. The CDR3 length is 11 residues. CDR3 sequence reads: CAISSENEQYF. The CDR3, as DNA: TGTGCCATCAGTTCCGAGAACGAGCAGTACTTC.

The chain has TRBV7-3 and TRBJ2-1, with 9 bases identical to TRBD2. Losses at the gene ends were 3 bases for V and 6 bases for J; bases not matched to a gene: 27. Germline loops: CDR1 SGHTA, CDR2 FQGTGA. This CDR3 has 22 residues. The CDR3, as DNA: TGTGCCAGCAGCTTGTCAGTGCCCTACTTTGAGACTAGCGGAGGTGGGGGCAATGAGCAGTTCTTC. It codes for CASSLSVPYFETSGGGGNEQFF.

V gene TRBV29-1 combines with J gene TRBJ1-1, with TRBD1 matching over 8 bases. V was pared by 7 bases and J by 4 bases, with 11 bases of the junction left unmatched. This CDR3 is built from 14 residues. Germline assignment: CDR1 SQVTM and CDR2 ANQGSEA. The CDR3 DNA reads as TGCAGCGCATCAGGGGGCGTGGTGGCCACTGAAGCTTTCTTT. This translates into CSASGGVVATEAFF.

This chain uses TRBV5-4 with TRBJ2-7, with TRBD1 matching 8 bases. V lost 0 bases, J lost 0 bases, and 5 bases stayed unmatched. This CDR3 spans 16 amino acids. Per germline, CDR1 SGHNT and CDR2 YYREEE (reference sequence). CDR3 residues: CASSLGTGSFSYEQYF. CDR3 DNA: TGTGCCAGCAGCTTGGGGACAGGGTCGTTCTCCTACGAGCAGTACTTC.

The chain recombines TRBV11-2 with TRBJ2-5, with D perhaps TRBD2 (6 bases). Deletions cut 5 bases from V and 10 bases from J, with 17 bases between. In germline, CDR1 is SGHAT, CDR2 FQNNGV. The CDR3 has 13 amino acids. The CDR3 DNA is TGTGCCAGCAGCCTCGGGACTGCCATGGACCAGTACTTC. Translating it yields CASSLGTAMDQYF.

CDR3 region: CASGLLAGTGDEKLFF. The CDR3 nucleotides are TGTGCTAGTGGTTTGCTCGCCGGGACAGGGGATGAAAAACTGTTTTTT. The chain joins TRBV12-5 to TRBJ1-4; 10 bases are a match to TRBD1. The junction had 6 bases not matched to a gene; V was cut back by 2 bases and J by 6 bases. This CDR3 region has 16 residues. Germline CDR1 reads LGHNT; CDR2 reads FRNRAP.

The sample holds many counts of this clone. The gene calls are TRBV6-6 and TRBJ2-1; TRBD1 might be the D (6 bases). Germline-derived CDR1 and CDR2 are MNHNY and SVGAGI (reference sequence). The germline V and J ends were trimmed by 7 bases and 13 bases, with 11 bases remaining between them. The CDR3 is 10 amino acids. The CDR3 coding sequence is TGTGCCAGCAACTACAGGGTTCAGTTCTTC. Translation gives CASNYRVQFF.

The chain recombines TRBV20-1 with TRBJ1-2; D is unresolved. Germline V gives CDR1 DFQATT, CDR2 SNEGSKA (reference sequence). This CDR3 region has 11 residues. V lost 1 base and J 4 bases, leaving 4 bases between the germline ends. This chain's CDR3 is CSARVLYGYTF. Written as DNA, the CDR3 is TGCAGTGCTAGAGTCCTCTATGGCTACACCTTC.

J is TRBJ2-7 and V is TRBV5-1; perhaps TRBD1 as D (6 bases). V was pared by 4 bases and J by 0 bases, with 14 bases between. The CDR3 consists of 15 residues. Germline CDR1 and CDR2: SGHRS and YFSETQ. CDR3 in DNA: TGCGCCAGCAGCCTCAAGAGGACAGTCTCCTACGAGCAGTACTTC. Its translation is CASSLKRTVSYEQYF.

This clone was seen more than once but under ten times. The rearrangement joins TRBV14 to TRBJ2-5; 11 bases match TRBD2. This CDR3 comprises 18 residues. The trim removed 3 bases at V and 5 bases at J, leaving 14 bases unmatched. The germline gives CDR1 SGHDN, CDR2 FVKESK. CDR3 sequence: CASSHIRTSGRIGETQYF. The CDR3, as DNA: TGTGCCAGCAGCCACATACGGACTAGCGGGCGTATCGGGGAGACCCAGTACTTC.

The chain carries TRBV28 and TRBJ2-1; the match to TRBD1 covers 8 bases. Trimming at V came to 4 bases and at J to 4 bases, leaving 9 bases not matched to a gene. The CDR3 runs 16 residues. Germline CDR1 reads MDHEN; CDR2 reads SYDVKM. CDR3 amino acids: CASSSQGAVAYNEQFF. In nucleotides, the CDR3 is TGTGCCAGCAGTTCGCAGGGGGCTGTGGCTTACAATGAGCAGTTCTTC.

The genes are TRBV19 and TRBJ1-5; D call uncertain. CDR3 size: 14 residues. Germline assignment: CDR1 LNHDA and CDR2 SQIVND (reference sequence). V shed 3 bases and J shed 2 bases, with 8 bases lying between them. CDR3 sequence reads: CASSIMAGNQPQHF. The DNA of the CDR3 is TGTGCCAGTAGTATTATGGCCGGCAATCAGCCCCAGCATTTT.

The chain employs TRBV5-1 and TRBJ2-1; unclear D gene. The V gene's germline CDR1 is SGHRS and CDR2 YFSETQ. V lost 1 base and J 9 bases, leaving 14 bases between the germline ends. The CDR3 is 14 residues long. CDR3 sequence (DNA): TGCGCCAGCAGCTTGTTTAGCCAAGATGGTGAGCAGTTCTTC. As protein: CASSLFSQDGEQFF.

This clone is a singleton in its sample. The chain recombines TRBV5-1 with TRBJ2-5, with 9 bases lining up with TRBD2. Unmatched junction bases numbered 9, after V lost 7 bases and J lost 5 bases. This CDR3 has 14 amino acids. Looked up from germline, CDR1 is SGHRS and CDR2 is YFSETQ. CDR3 protein: CASFAGTSSETQYF. CDR3 bases: TGCGCCAGCTTTGCCGGGACTAGCAGCGAGACCCAGTACTTC.

The sample holds a few counts of this clone. DNA for the CDR3: TGTGCCAGCAGCTTATTGGGAGAGGATTCCTACGAGCAGTACTTC. Its translation is CASSLLGEDSYEQYF. The genes are TRBV7-2 and TRBJ2-7; a possible D gene is TRBD2 (5 bases). Germline CDR1 is SGHTA and CDR2 is FQGNSA. Trimming left V 2 bases short and J 1 base short, with 12 bases between. The CDR3 runs to 15 residues. Using reference TRBV7-2 and TRBJ2-7 for the parts outside the CDR3, the full variable domain is GAGVSQSPSNKVTEKGKDVELRCDPISGHTALYWYRQSLGQGLEFLIYFQGNSAPDKSGLPSDRFSAERTGGSVSTLTIQRTQQEDSAVYLCASSLLGEDSYEQYFGPGTRLTVT.

The chain carries TRBV30 and TRBJ1-4, with D perhaps TRBD1 (5 bases). The CDR3 runs to 13 residues. Deletions cut 1 base from V and 8 bases from J, with 11 bases between. In germline, CDR1 is GTSNPN, CDR2 SVGIG (reference sequence). The CDR3 bases are TGTGCCTGGAGTGAGGCAGGGCAGGAAAAACTGTTTTTT. This encodes CAWSEAGQEKLFF.

The chain combines TRBV12-2 with TRBJ2-2; the table's D call of TRBD1 was not tested on the DNA. TRBV12-2 is assigned pseudogene status. The CDR3 sequence is 15 residues long. The CDR3 here is CASRHPQGAGGELFF. CDR3 nucleotides: TGTGCAAGTCGCCATCCACAGGGGGCGGGCGGGGAGCTGTTTTTT.